The present T cell receptor beta chain was sequenced within a study of blood T cell repertoires in COVID-19. This CDR3 spans 16 amino acids. Original handling: Scientists estimated how many nucleated cells there were by amplifying reference gene primers. Assay: immunoSEQ multiplex PCR; the TCRdb copy retains only in-frame clones and omits some. The V and J calls and clone size come from that table; D and trimming were worked out from the DNA. Of about 350,000 clones listed, 87% are singletons. This clone was counted a single time. This receptor was obtained from a woman between 25 and 40 years old who had recovered from COVID-19. V and J are TRBV21-1 and TRBJ2-1; the DNA was not compared with TRBD2, the D call given in the table. TRBV21-1 is labeled a pseudogene. The sample taken for sequencing was PBMCs or T cells enriched from blood (not recorded which). CDR3 region: CASSKRRLAGLNEQFF. In DNA form, the CDR3 reads TGTGCCAGCAGCAAACGGAGACTAGCGGGGCTCAATGAGCAGTTCTTC.